This TCR beta chain was sequenced in a study of T cell responses to AZD1222 COVID-19 vaccine. The CDR3 sequence is 12 residues long. The J segment lost 12 bases and the V segment lost 2 bases, leaving 2 bases of the junction unmatched. Germline V gene lookup returns CDR1 MDHEN and CDR2 SYDVKM. Clones were read by immunoSEQ multiplex PCR, and TCRdb kept only the in-frame ones, dropping some. The table has some 97,000 clones, 87% seen once; the top ten hold under 4.5%. The chain employs TRBV28 and TRBJ1-2, with 11 bases aligning to TRBD1. The sequence was collected from an adult in good health. The sample in question was peripheral blood, obtained on day 0 of MenACWY control vaccination. The CDR3 here is CASSLADRGHTF. The CDR3 DNA reads as TGTGCCAGCAGTTTAGCGGACAGGGGGCACACCTTC.